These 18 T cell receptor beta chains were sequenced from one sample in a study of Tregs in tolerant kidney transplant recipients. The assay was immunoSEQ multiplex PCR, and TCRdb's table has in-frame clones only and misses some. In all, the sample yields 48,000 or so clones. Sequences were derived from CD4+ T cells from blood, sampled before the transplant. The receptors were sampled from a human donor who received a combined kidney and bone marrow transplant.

The chain's CDR3 is CASKSIPGSRTDTQYF. The DNA read from the CDR3 is TGTGCCAGTAAGAGCATCCCAGGCAGCCGCACAGATACG. The chain is built from TRBV19 and TRBJ2-3, with D unclear. Read coverage stops 3 residues before the CDR3 terminus; the germline J gene supplies the remainder. Trimming shortened V by 7 bases and J by 1 base, and 18 bases separated the two germline ends. Germline assignment: CDR1 LNHDA and CDR2 SQIVND (reference sequence). CDR3 size: 16 residues.

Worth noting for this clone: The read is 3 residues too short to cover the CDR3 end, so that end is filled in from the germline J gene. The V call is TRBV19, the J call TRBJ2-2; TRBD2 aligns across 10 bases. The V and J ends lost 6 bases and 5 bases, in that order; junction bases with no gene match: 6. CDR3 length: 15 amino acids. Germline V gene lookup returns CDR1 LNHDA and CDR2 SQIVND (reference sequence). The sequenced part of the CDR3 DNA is TGTGCCAGTAGCCTCCTAGCGGGAGTTACCGGGGAG. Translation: CASSLLAGVTGE. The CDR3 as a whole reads CASSLLAGVTGELFF.

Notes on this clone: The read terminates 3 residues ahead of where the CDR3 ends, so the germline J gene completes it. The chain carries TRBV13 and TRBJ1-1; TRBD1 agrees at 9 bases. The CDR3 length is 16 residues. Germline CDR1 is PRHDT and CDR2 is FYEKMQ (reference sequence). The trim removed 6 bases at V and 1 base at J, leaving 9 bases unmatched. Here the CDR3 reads CASRPQGAVGNTEAFF. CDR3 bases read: TGTGCCAGCAGGCCACAGGGGGCAGTGGGGAACACTGAA.

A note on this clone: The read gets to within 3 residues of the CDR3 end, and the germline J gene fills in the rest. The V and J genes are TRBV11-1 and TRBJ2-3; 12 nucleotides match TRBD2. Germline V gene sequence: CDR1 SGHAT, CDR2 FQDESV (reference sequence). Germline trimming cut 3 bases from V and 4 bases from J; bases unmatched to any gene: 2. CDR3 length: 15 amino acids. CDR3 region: CASSFLAGGADTQYF. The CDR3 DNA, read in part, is TGTGCCAGCAGCTTCCTAGCGGGAGGGGCAGATACG.

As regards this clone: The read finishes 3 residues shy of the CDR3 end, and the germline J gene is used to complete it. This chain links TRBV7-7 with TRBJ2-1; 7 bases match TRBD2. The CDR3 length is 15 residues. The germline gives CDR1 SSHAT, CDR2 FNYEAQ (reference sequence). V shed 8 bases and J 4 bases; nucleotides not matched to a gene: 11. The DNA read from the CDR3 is TGTGCCAGCTCCCAGGGCCTAGCGGATTACAATGAG. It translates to CASSQGLADYNE. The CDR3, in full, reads CASSQGLADYNEQFF.

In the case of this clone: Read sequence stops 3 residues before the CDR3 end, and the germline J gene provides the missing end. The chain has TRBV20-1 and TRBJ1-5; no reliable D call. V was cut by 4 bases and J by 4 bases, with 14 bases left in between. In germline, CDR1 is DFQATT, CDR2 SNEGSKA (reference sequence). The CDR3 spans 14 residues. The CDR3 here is CSATPRFPNQPQHF. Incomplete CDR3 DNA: TGCAGTGCTACCCCCCGTTTCCCTAATCAGCCC.

Partial CDR3 DNA: TGTGCCAGCAGCCCCGGGCAGGGGCCAATCCGCGGC. Translation gives CASSPGQGPIRG. In full, the CDR3 reads CASSPGQGPIRGYTF. The chain carries TRBV7-2 and TRBJ1-2; D is perhaps TRBD1 (6 bases). The observed sequence ends 3 residues before the CDR3 terminus, with the missing tail filled in from the germline J gene. The CDR3 is made up of 15 amino acids. Germline V CDR1 and CDR2: SGHTA, FQGNSA. Supplemented by reference TRBV7-2 and TRBJ1-2, the full variable domain reads GAGVSQSPSNKVTEKGKDVELRCDPISGHTALYWYRQSLGQGLEFLIYFQGNSAPDKSGLPSDRFSAERTGGSVSTLTIQRTQQEDSAVYLCASSPGQGPIRGYTFGSGTRLTVV.

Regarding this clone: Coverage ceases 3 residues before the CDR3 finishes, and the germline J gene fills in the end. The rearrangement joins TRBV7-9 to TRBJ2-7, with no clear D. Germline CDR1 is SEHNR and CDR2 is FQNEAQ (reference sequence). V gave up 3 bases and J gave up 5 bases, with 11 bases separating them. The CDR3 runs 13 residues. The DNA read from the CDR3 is TGTGCCAGCAGCTTGGAGACAAACCACGAG. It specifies CASSLETNHE. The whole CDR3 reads CASSLETNHEQYF.

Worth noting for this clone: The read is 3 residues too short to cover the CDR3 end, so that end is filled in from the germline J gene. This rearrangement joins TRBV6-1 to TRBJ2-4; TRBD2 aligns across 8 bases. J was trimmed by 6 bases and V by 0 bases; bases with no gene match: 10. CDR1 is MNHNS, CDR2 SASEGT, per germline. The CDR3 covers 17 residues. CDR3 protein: CASSEAHLRGGPNIQYF. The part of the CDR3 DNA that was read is TGTGCCAGCAGTGAAGCGCATTTACGGGGGGGACCAAACATT.

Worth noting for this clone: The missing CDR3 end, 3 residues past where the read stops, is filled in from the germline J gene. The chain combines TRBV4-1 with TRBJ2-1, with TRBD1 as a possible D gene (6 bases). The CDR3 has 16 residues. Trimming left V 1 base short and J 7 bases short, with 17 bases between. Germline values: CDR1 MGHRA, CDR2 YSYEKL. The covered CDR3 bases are TGCGCCAGCAGCCAAGGTACCAGGGGAATAGCAAATGAG. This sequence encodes CASSQGTRGIANE. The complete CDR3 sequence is CASSQGTRGIANEQFF.

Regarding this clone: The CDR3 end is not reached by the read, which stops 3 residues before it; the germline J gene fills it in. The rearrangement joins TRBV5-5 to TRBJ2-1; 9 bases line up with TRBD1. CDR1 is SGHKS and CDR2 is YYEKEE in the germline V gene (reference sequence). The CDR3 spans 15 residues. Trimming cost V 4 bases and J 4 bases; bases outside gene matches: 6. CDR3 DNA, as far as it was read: TGTGCCAGCAGCACCGGACAGGGGATTTACAATGAG. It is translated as CASSTGQGIYNE. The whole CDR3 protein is CASSTGQGIYNEQFF.

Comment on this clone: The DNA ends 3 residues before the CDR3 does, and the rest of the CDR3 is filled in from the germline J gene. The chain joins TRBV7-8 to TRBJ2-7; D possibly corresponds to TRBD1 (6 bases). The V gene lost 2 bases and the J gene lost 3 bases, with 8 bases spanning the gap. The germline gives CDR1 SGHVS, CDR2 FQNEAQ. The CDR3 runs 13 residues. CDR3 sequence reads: CASSLTGNYEQYF. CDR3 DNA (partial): TGTGCCAGCAGCTTAACAGGGAACTACGAG.

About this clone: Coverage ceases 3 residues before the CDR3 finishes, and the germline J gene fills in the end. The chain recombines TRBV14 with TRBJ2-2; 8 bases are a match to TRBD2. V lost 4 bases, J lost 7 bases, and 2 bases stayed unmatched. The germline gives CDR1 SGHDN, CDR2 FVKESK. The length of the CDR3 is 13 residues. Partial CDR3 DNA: TGTGCCAGCAGCCTGACTAGCGTCGGGGAG. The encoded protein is CASSLTSVGE. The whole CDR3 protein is CASSLTSVGELFF. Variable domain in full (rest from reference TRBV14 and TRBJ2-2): EAGVTQFPSHSVIEKGQTVTLRCDPISGHDNLYWYRRVMGKEIKFLLHFVKESKQDESGMPNNRFLAERTGGTYSTLKVQPAELEDSGVYFCASSLTSVGELFFGEGSRLTVL.

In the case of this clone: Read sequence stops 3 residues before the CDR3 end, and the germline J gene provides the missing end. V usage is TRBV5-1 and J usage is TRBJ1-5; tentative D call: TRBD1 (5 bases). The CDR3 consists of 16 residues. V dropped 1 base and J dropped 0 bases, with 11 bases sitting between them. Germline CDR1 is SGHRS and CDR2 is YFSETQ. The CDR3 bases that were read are TGCGCCAGCAGCTTGTTACCGGACATTAGCAATCAGCCC. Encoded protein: CASSLLPDISNQP. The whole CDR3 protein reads CASSLLPDISNQPQHF.

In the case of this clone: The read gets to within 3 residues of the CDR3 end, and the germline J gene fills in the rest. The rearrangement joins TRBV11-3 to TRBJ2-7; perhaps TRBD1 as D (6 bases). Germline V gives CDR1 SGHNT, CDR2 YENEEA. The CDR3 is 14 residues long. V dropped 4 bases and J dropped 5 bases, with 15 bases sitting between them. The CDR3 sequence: CASSSGTPKNEQYF. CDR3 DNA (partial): TGTGCCAGCAGCTCCGGGACACCGAAGAACGAG.

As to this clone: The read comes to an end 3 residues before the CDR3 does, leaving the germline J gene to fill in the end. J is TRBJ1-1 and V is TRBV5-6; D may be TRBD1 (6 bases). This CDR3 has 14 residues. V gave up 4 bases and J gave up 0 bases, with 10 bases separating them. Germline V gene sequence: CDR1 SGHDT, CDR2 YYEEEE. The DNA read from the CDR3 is TGTGCCAGCAGCCCTGGGACACTGAACACTGAA. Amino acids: CASSPGTLNTE. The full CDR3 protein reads CASSPGTLNTEAFF.

The CDR3 sequence: CASSLVGGPTEAFF. CDR3 DNA, as far as it was read: TGTGCCAGCAGCTTGGTGGGGGGGCCAACTGAA. The chain combines TRBV5-5 with TRBJ1-1, with D possibly matching TRBD1 (6 bases). The read ends 3 residues shy of where the CDR3 ends; the end is completed using the germline J gene. The length of the CDR3 is 14 residues. Trimming shortened V by 0 bases and J by 5 bases, and 11 bases separated the two germline ends. Germline values: CDR1 SGHKS, CDR2 YYEKEE (reference sequence). Looking up the rest from reference TRBV5-5 and TRBJ1-1 gives the full variable domain: DAGVTQSPTHLIKTRGQQVTLRCSPISGHKSVSWYQQVLGQGPQFIFQYYEKEERGRGNFPDRFSARQFPNYSSELNVNALLLGDSALYLCASSLVGGPTEAFFGQGTRLTVV.

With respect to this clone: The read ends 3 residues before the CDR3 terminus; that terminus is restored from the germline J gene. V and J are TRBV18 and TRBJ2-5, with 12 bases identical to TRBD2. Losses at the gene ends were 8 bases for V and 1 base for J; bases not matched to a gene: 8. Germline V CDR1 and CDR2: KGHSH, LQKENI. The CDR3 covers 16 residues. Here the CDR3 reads CASTSRLAGAQETQYF. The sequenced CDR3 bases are TGTGCCAGCACATCGCGACTAGCGGGAGCCCAAGAGACC.